The present T cell receptor (beta chain) was sequenced within a study of T cells in localized non-small cell lung cancer. Study conclusions and caveats: Median around 60 top-100 tumor clones were shared with paired adjacent lung.

Measured with immunoSEQ multiplex PCR; TCRdb has only the in-frame clones, and not every one. The table lists 9,500 to 15,000 clones, around 88% of them singletons. The V gene end was trimmed by 6 bases and the J gene end by 7 bases; junction bases not matched to a gene: 20. The germline CDR1 and CDR2 sequences are ENHRY and SYGVKD. The CDR3 loop spans 17 amino acids. A single count supports this clone. As yet, its antigen is unknown. V is TRBV10-3 and J is TRBJ1-1, with 7 positions matching TRBD1. The source was peripheral blood, collected before any cancer treatment. This TCR derives from a male donor aged 60 or over with stage I lung adenocarcinoma. The CDR3 loop is CAIRGNQGQRGVVEAFF. For the CDR3, the DNA is TGTGCCATCAGAGGAAATCAGGGACAGCGGGGGGTGGTTGAAGCTTTCTTT.